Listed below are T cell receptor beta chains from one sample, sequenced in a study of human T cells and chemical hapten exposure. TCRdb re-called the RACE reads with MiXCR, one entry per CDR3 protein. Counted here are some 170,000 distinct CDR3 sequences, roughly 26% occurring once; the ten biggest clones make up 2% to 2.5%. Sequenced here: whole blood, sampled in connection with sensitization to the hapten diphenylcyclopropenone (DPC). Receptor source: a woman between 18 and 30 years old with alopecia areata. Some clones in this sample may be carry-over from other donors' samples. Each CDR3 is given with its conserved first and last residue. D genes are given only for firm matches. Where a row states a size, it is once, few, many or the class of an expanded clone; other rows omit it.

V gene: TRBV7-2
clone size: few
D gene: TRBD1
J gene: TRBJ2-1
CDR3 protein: CASSFPGQASYEQFF
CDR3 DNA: TGTGCCAGCAGCTTCCCGGGACAGGCCTCGTATGAGCAGTTCTTC

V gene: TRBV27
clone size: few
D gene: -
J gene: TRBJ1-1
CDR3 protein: CASSFLDRNTEAFF
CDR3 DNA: TGTGCCAGCAGTTTCCTGGACAGGAACACTGAAGCTTTCTTT

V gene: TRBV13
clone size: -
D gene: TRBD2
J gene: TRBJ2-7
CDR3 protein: CASGLAGGPDDEQYF
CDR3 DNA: TGTGCCAGCGGACTAGCGGGGGGGCCGGACGACGAGCAGTACTTC

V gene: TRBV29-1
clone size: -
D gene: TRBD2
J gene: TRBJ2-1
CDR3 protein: CSVAREGRDNEQFF
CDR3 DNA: TGCAGCGTTGCTAGGGAGGGCCGCGATAATGAGCAGTTCTTC

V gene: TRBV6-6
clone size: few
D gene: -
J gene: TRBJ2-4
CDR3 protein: CASSYTGTSKNIQYF
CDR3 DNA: TGTGCCAGCAGTTACACCGGGACAAGTAAAAACATTCAGTACTTC

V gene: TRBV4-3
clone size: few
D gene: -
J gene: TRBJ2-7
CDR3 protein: CASSQDRTEHYEQYF
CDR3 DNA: TGCGCCAGCAGCCAAGATAGAACGGAACATTACGAGCAGTACTTC

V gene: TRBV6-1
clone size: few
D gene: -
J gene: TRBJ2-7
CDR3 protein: CASSVAGGSYEQYF
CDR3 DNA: TGTGCCAGCAGCGTGGCAGGGGGGTCCTACGAGCAGTACTTC

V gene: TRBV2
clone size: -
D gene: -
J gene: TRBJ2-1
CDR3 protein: CASRDVNEQFF
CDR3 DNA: TGTGCCAGCAGGGACGTCAATGAGCAGTTCTTC

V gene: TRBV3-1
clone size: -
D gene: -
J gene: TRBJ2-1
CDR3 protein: CASSQRGWGSYNEQFF
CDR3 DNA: TGTGCCAGCAGCCAAAGGGGATGGGGATCTTACAATGAGCAGTTCTTC

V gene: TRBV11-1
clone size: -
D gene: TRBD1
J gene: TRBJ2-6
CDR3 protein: CASRGTGGHSGANVLTF
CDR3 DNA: TGTGCCAGCAGGGGGACAGGAGGGCACTCTGGGGCCAACGTCCTGACTTTC

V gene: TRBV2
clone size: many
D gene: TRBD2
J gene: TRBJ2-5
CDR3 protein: CASSEPLAGGETGFRETQYF
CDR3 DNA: TGTGCCAGCAGCGAACCCCTAGCGGGAGGAGAAACCGGATTTAGAGAGACCCAGTACTTC

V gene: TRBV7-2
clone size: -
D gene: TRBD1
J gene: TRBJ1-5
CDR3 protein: CASSLTGAIGNQPQHF
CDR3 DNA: TGTGCCAGCAGCTTGACAGGGGCTATCGGCAATCAGCCCCAGCATTTT

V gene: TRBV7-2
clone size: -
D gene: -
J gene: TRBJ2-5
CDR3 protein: CASSSQGRQETQYF
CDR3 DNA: TGTGCCAGCAGCTCTCAGGGAAGGCAAGAGACCCAGTACTTC

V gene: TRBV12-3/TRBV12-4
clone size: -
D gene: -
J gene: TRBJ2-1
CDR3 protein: CASSFTYEQFF
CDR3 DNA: TGTGCCAGCAGTTTCACCTATGAGCAGTTCTTC

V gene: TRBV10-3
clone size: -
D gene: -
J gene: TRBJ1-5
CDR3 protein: CAISPAGNQPQHF
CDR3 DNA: TGTGCCATCTCACCGGCAGGCAATCAGCCCCAGCATTTT

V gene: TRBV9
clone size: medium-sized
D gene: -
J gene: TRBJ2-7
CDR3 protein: CASSEPGTPYEQYF
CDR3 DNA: TGTGCCAGCAGCGAGCCCGGGACCCCCTACGAGCAGTACTTC

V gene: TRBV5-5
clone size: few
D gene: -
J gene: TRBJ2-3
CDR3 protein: CARVTDMEDTQYF
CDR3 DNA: TGTGCCAGGGTGACAGATATGGAAGATACGCAGTATTTT

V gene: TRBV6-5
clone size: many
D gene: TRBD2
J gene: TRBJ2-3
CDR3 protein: CASRRGLAGMYTQYF
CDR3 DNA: TGTGCCAGCAGAAGAGGACTAGCGGGAATGTATACGCAGTATTTT

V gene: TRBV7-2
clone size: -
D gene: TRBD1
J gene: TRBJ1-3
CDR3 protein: CASSLGTGELNTIYF
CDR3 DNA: TGTGCCAGCAGCTTAGGGACAGGGGAGCTAAACACCATATATTTT

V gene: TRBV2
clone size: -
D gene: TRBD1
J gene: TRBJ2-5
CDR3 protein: CASSANRGHQETQYF
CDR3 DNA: TGTGCCAGCAGTGCGAACAGGGGGCACCAAGAGACCCAGTACTTC

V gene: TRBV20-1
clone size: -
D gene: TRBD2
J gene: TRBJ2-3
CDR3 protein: CSAPPLSGDTQYF
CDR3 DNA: TGCAGTGCTCCTCCCCTTAGCGGGGATACGCAGTATTTT

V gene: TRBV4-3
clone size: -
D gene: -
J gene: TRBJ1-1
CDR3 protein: CTSAQGYTATEAFF
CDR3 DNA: TGCACCAGCGCTCAAGGCTATACGGCCACTGAAGCTTTCTTT

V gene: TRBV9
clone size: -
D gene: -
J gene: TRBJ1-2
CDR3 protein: CASSAQADYGYTF
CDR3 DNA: TGTGCCAGCAGCGCCCAGGCGGACTATGGCTACACCTTC

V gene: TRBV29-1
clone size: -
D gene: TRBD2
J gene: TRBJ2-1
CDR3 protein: CSVGLAGAPHNEQFF
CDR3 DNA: TGCAGCGTTGGGTTAGCGGGAGCTCCCCACAATGAGCAGTTCTTC

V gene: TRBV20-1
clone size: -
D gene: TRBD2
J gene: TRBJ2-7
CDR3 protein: CSARGMGVFGREQYF
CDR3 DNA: TGCAGTGCTAGAGGTATGGGAGTATTCGGGAGGGAGCAGTACTTC

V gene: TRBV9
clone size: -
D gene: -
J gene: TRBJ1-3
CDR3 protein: CASSNDRQENLSGNTIYF
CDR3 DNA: TGTGCCAGCAGCAACGACCGACAGGAGAACCTCTCTGGAAACACCATATATTTT

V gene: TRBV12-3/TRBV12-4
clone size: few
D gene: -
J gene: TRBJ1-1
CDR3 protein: CASSPMRGMNTEAFF
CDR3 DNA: TGTGCCAGCAGTCCCATGAGAGGCATGAACACTGAAGCTTTCTTT

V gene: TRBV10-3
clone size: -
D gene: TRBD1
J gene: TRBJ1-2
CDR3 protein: CAISGRDRGAHGYTF
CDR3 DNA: TGTGCCATCAGTGGGCGGGACAGGGGAGCCCATGGCTACACCTTC

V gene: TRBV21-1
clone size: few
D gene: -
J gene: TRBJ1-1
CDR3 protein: CASSKALDDTEAFF
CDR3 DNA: TGTGCCAGCAGCAAAGCGCTGGACGACACTGAAGCTTTCTTT

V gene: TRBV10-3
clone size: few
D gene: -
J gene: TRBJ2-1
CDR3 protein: CAIRGSGSSYNEQFF
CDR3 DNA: TGTGCCATCAGAGGTAGCGGCAGCTCCTACAATGAGCAGTTCTTC

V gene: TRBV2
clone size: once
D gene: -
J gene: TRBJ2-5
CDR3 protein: CASRPGGAETQYF
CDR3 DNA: TGTGCCAGCAGGCCAGGGGGGGCCGAGACCCAGTACTTC

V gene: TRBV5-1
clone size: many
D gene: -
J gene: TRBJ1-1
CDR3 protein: CASSLGPMNTEAFF
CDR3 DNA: TGCGCCAGCAGCTTGGGACCTATGAACACTGAAGCTTTCTTT

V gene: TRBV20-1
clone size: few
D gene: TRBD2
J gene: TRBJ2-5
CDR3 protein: CKTSGSRETQYF
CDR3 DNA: TGCAAGACAAGCGGGAGTCGGGAGACCCAGTACTTC

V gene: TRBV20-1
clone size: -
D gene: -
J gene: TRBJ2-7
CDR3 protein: CSAREGNSYEQYF
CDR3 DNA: TGCAGTGCTAGAGAGGGCAACTCCTACGAGCAGTACTTC

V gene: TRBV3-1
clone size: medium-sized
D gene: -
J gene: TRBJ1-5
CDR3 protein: CASSHSKRGQPQHF
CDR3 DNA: TGTGCCAGCAGCCATTCTAAGAGGGGTCAGCCCCAGCATTTT

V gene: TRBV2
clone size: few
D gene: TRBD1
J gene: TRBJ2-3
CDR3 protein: CAAKSGTGSDTQYF
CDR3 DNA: TGTGCCGCCAAATCCGGGACAGGGTCGGATACGCAGTATTTT

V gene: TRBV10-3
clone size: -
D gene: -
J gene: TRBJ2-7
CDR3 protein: CAIWVGSGAYEQYF
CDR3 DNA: TGTGCCATCTGGGTAGGCTCCGGGGCGTACGAGCAGTACTTC

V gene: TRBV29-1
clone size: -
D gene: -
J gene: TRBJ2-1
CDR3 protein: CSTPGGILYNEQFF
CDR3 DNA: TGCAGCACCCCCGGGGGCATCTTATACAATGAGCAGTTCTTC

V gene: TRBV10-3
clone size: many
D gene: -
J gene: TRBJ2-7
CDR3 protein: CAISGGTSYEQYF
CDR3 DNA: TGTGCCATCAGTGGAGGGACGAGCTACGAGCAGTACTTC

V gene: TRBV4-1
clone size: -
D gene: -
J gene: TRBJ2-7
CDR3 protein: CASSQIGNRDTEQYF
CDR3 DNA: TGCGCCAGCAGCCAGATAGGGAATCGGGACACCGAGCAGTACTTC

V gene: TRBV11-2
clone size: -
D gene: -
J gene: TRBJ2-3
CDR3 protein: CASRLTNTDTQYF
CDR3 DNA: TGTGCCAGCAGACTCACAAACACAGATACGCAGTATTTT

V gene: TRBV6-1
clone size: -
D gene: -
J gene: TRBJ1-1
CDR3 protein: CASSEAIRYRGEAFF
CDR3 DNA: TGTGCCAGCAGTGAAGCGATCCGATACCGGGGTGAAGCTTTCTTT

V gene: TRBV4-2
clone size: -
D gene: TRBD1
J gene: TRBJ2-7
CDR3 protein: CASSQTGTGTYEQYF
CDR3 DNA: TGTGCCAGCAGCCAGACCGGGACAGGGACCTACGAGCAGTACTTC

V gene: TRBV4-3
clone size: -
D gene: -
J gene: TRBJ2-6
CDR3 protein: CASSQGTFSGANVLTF
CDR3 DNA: TGCGCCAGCAGCCAAGGGACTTTCTCGGGGGCCAACGTCCTGACTTTC

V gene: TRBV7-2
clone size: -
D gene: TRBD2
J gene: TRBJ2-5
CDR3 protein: CASSFSKLAGGETQYF
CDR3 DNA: TGTGCCAGCAGCTTCTCAAAACTAGCGGGAGGGGAGACCCAGTACTTC

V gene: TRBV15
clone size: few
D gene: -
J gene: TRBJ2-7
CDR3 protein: CATSRDGTASSYEQYF
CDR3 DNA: TGTGCCACCAGCAGAGACGGGACGGCGAGCTCCTACGAGCAGTACTTC

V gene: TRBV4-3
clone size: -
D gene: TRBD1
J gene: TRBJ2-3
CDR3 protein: CASSKSGQGKDTQYF
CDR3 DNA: TGCGCCAGCAGCAAATCTGGACAGGGGAAAGATACGCAGTATTTT

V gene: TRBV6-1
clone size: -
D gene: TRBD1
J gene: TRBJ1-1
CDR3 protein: CASSRTGATEAFF
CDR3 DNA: TGTGCCAGCAGCAGGACAGGGGCCACTGAAGCTTTCTTT

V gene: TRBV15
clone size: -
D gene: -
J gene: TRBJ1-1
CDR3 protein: CATSRLEGGTNTEAFF
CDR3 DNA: TGTGCCACCAGCAGATTAGAGGGGGGGACGAACACTGAAGCTTTCTTT

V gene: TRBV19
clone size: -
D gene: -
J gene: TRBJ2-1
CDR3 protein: CASSSHGGPGDEQFF
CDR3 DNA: TGTGCCAGTAGTAGCCACGGGGGGCCGGGGGATGAGCAGTTCTTC

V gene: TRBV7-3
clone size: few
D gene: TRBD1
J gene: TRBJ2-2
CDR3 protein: CASSPDRVTAGELFF
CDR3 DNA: TGTGCCAGCAGCCCGGACAGGGTCACAGCCGGGGAGCTGTTTTTT

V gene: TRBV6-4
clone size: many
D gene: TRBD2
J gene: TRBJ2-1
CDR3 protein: CASSPGLDYNEQFF
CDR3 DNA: TGTGCCAGCAGTCCGGGACTAGATTACAATGAGCAGTTCTTC

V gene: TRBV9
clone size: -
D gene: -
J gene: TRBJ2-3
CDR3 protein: CASSVGAGSTDTQYF
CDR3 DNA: TGTGCCAGCAGCGTAGGGGCGGGCAGCACAGATACGCAGTATTTT

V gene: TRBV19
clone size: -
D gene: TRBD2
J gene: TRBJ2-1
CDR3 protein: CASSISGALKNEQFF
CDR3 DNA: TGTGCCAGTAGTATCAGCGGGGCCTTGAAAAATGAGCAGTTCTTC

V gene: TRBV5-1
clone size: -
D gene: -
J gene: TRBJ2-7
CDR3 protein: CASRFQNGEQYF
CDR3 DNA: TGCGCCAGCAGATTTCAAAACGGCGAGCAGTACTTC

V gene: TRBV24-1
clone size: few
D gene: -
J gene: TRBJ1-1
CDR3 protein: CATSAGNTEAFF
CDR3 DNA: TGTGCCACCAGTGCGGGGAACACTGAAGCTTTCTTT

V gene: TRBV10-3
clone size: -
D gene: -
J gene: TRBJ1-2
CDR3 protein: CAILPGVEESGYTF
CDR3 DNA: TGTGCCATCCTTCCTGGGGTCGAGGAGAGTGGCTACACCTTC

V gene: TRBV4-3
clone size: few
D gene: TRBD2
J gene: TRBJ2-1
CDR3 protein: CASSQGVAGAYEQFF
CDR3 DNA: TGCGCCAGCAGCCAAGGGGTGGCGGGAGCCTATGAGCAGTTCTTC

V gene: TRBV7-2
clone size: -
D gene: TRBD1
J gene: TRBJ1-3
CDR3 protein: CASSLSGTGSLGNTIYF
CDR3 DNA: TGTGCCAGCAGCTTATCTGGGACAGGGAGTTTGGGAAACACCATATATTTT